These 4 T cell receptor beta chains share one sample of origin, sequenced in a study of T cell responses to AZD1222 COVID-19 vaccine. Sequencing was performed with immunoSEQ multiplex PCR; in TCRdb, only in-frame clones are kept and a portion is missing. The top ten hold around 3.1% of the sample, which has some 140,000 clones, 88% seen once. The sample consisted of peripheral blood, taken on day 0 of AZD1222 vaccination. These receptors all stem from an adult in good health.

The chain recombines TRBV6-1 with TRBJ2-7; unclear D gene. Between the trimmed V and J ends, which lost 2 bases and 0 bases, there was a span of 11 bases. In germline, CDR1 is MNHNS, CDR2 SASEGT. The CDR3 runs to 15 residues. CDR3 in amino acids: CASSELGGSSYEQYF. The CDR3 nucleotides read TGTGCCAGCAGTGAATTAGGCGGTAGCTCCTACGAGCAGTACTTC.

The gene calls are TRBV6-6 and TRBJ2-3, with a tentative D call TRBD2 (6 bases). Germline V gives CDR1 MNHNY, CDR2 SVGAGI (reference sequence). This CDR3 spans 15 amino acids. Trimming left V 10 bases short and J 5 bases short, with 22 bases between. The chain's CDR3 is CATGGGFRRIDTQYF. The CDR3 DNA is TGTGCCACCGGGGGTGGGTTCAGAAGAATAGATACGCAGTATTTT.

In this sample, this clone turned up once. The rearrangement joins TRBV11-2 to TRBJ1-1, with D unresolved. Per germline, CDR1 SGHAT and CDR2 FQNNGV. V was pared by 5 bases and J by 5 bases, with 12 bases between. The CDR3 is 13 residues long. In DNA form, the CDR3 reads TGTGCCAGCAGCAAGCCCCAGAGGACTGAAGCTTTCTTT. Encoded protein: CASSKPQRTEAFF.

V usage is TRBV12-3 or TRBV12-4 and J usage is TRBJ2-7; D unresolved. This CDR3 is 11 amino acids long. Trimming cost V 6 bases and J 3 bases, with 6 bases left between them. CDR3 nucleotide sequence: TGTGCCAGCAGCCAGAGCTACGAGCAGTACTTC. Translated, it gives CASSQSYEQYF.